The 18 T cell receptor beta chains presented below share a single source sample, sequenced in a study of cytomegalovirus exposure and HLA in healthy donors. It was with 60 Vbeta and 13 Jbeta primers that the PCR ran. Measured with immunoSEQ multiplex PCR; TCRdb has only the in-frame clones, and not every one. Among more than 130,000 clones, roughly 75% were seen once, and the ten largest hold roughly 2%. Sequences were obtained from PBMCs. Receptors originate from a man aged 30 to 39 in good health and CMV-seronegative.

This chain uses TRBV27 with TRBJ2-7; TRBD1 matches 7 bases. V lost 6 bases to trimming and J lost 0 bases; unmatched junction nucleotides: 8. The CDR3 runs 15 residues. Germline assignment: CDR1 MNHEY and CDR2 SMNVEV (reference sequence). The CDR3 sequence: CASRYRGYSSYEQYF. The DNA for the CDR3 is TGTGCCAGCAGGTACAGGGGCTACAGCTCCTACGAGCAGTACTTC.

V is TRBV5-4 and J is TRBJ2-7; 9 bases align to TRBD1. Trimming took 4 bases from V and 2 from J; bases not matched to a gene: 4. The CDR3 extends over 14 amino acids. In germline, CDR1 is SGHNT, CDR2 YYREEE (reference sequence). The chain's CDR3 is CASSEGQGAYEQYF. The CDR3 DNA sequence: TGTGCCAGCAGCGAGGGACAGGGAGCCTACGAGCAGTACTTC.

This clone showed up just once. The chain combines TRBV21-1 with TRBJ2-3; the table names TRBD2, a call not compared with the DNA. TRBV21-1 is a pseudogene locus. The CDR3 spans 16 residues. This chain's CDR3 is CASSPQTEEVVDTQYF. The CDR3 DNA is TGTGCCAGCAGCCCGCAGACGGAGGAGGTAGTAGATACGCAGTATTTT.

On this clone itself: Compared with germline, one end of the junction differs, possibly owing to a read error. This chain joins TRBV29-1 and TRBJ1-2; tentatively, D is TRBD1 (5 bases). Per the germline V gene, CDR1 is SQVTM and CDR2 is ANQGSEA. The CDR3 has 12 amino acids. As DNA, the CDR3 is TGCAGCGCAGGGAATTTCGGTGATGGCTACCCCTTC. This encodes CSAGNFGDGYPF.

This sequence joins TRBV19 and TRBJ1-1; possible D gene TRBD1, 5 bases. CDR3 size: 13 residues. The V and J ends lost 3 bases and 8 bases respectively, with 13 bases between them. The V gene's germline CDR1 is LNHDA and CDR2 SQIVND (reference sequence). CDR3 residues: CASSIGAGGEAFF. The DNA for the CDR3 is TGTGCCAGTAGTATTGGGGCGGGAGGAGAAGCTTTCTTT.

The rearrangement links TRBV29-1 to TRBJ1-3; no clear D. The CDR3 length is 14 residues. Trimming took off 4 bases at V and 0 bases at J, with 10 bases between the two ends. The V gene's germline CDR1 is SQVTM and CDR2 ANQGSEA. The CDR3 region has the DNA TGCAGCGTTGCCCTCACAACCTCTGGAAACACCATATATTTT. Translation gives CSVALTTSGNTIYF.

The V gene is TRBV19, the J gene TRBJ2-7; 9 positions agree with TRBD1. Germline trimming cut 4 bases from V and 0 bases from J; bases unmatched to any gene: 7. The germline CDR1 and CDR2 sequences are LNHDA and SQIVND (reference sequence). The CDR3 sequence is 16 residues long. The CDR3 DNA is TGTGCCAGTAGTAACCGCGGGACAGGGAGCTCCTACGAGCAGTACTTC. The encoded protein is CASSNRGTGSSYEQYF.

The chain couples TRBV10-3 to TRBJ2-6; TRBD1 is a possible D gene (5 bases). The V and J ends lost 4 bases and 4 bases respectively, with 8 bases between them. This CDR3 region has 14 residues. The germline V gene encodes CDR1 ENHRY and CDR2 SYGVKD. The CDR3 sequence: CAISGRAGANVLTF. The CDR3 nucleotides are TGTGCCATCAGTGGCAGGGCCGGGGCCAACGTCCTGACTTTC.

V gene TRBV19 combines with J gene TRBJ2-2, with TRBD1 matching 10 bases. The V gene's germline CDR1 is LNHDA and CDR2 SQIVND (reference sequence). The CDR3 loop spans 14 amino acids. The J segment lost 3 bases and the V segment lost 9 bases, leaving 4 bases of the junction unmatched. The CDR3 loop reads CASQTGGYTGELFF. The CDR3 DNA is TGTGCCAGCCAGACAGGGGGCTACACCGGGGAGCTGTTTTTT.

The DNA of the CDR3 is TGTGCCTGGAGTGGCAGGGTATGGGTGAACACTGAAGCTTTCTTT. It is translated as CAWSGRVWVNTEAFF. The chain carries TRBV30 and TRBJ1-1; perhaps TRBD1 as D (5 bases). CDR1 GTSNPN and CDR2 SVGIG come from the germline V gene (reference sequence). CDR3 size: 15 residues. Trimming removed 1 base at V and 0 bases at J, with 12 bases between.

This clone appeared a single time. The chain links TRBV13 to TRBJ2-7; D is possibly TRBD2 (6 bases). The CDR3 extends over 14 amino acids. Germline assignment: CDR1 PRHDT and CDR2 FYEKMQ (reference sequence). Between the trimmed V and J ends, which lost 0 bases and 4 bases, there was a span of 10 bases. As DNA, the CDR3 is TGTGCCAGCAGCTTAGGCGGGAGTACTTACGAGCAGTACTTC. As protein: CASSLGGSTYEQYF.

The V and J genes are TRBV5-6 and TRBJ2-7; 10 nucleotides align to TRBD1. From germline, CDR1 is SGHDT and CDR2 YYEEEE. The V and J ends lost 5 bases and 3 bases, in that order; junction bases with no gene match: 5. This CDR3 comprises 14 residues. Here the CDR3 DNA reads TGTGCCAGCAGGACGGGACAGGGGCTCTACGAGCAGTACTTC. It specifies CASRTGQGLYEQYF. Using reference TRBV5-6 and TRBJ2-7 for the parts outside the CDR3, the full variable domain is DAGVTQSPTHLIKTRGQQVTLRCSPKSGHDTVSWYQQALGQGPQFIFQYYEEEERQRGNFPDRFSGHQFPNYSSELNVNALLLGDSALYLCASRTGQGLYEQYFGPGTRLTVT.

This clone was recorded once. V and J are TRBV27 and TRBJ2-7; 9 bases map to TRBD1. This CDR3 is built from 14 residues. The trim removed 5 bases at V and 6 bases at J, leaving 8 bases unmatched. Germline V CDR1 and CDR2: MNHEY, SMNVEV (reference sequence). The DNA for the CDR3 is TGTGCCAGCAGTAAGACAGGGGGGTATGGCGAGCAGTACTTC. Protein product: CASSKTGGYGEQYF.

The chain links TRBV6-5 to TRBJ1-1; D remains unclear. V was clipped by 4 bases and J by 2 bases, with 8 bases between them. CDR1 is MNHEY and CDR2 is SVGAGI in the germline V gene. The CDR3 is made up of 13 amino acids. Written as DNA, the CDR3 is TGTGCCAGCAGTTCTGGCCGCAACACTGAAGCTTTCTTT. Translating it yields CASSSGRNTEAFF.

The chain is built from TRBV28 and TRBJ1-1, with D possibly being TRBD1 (6 bases). Looked up from germline, CDR1 is MDHEN and CDR2 is SYDVKM. V lost 5 bases to trimming and J lost 9 bases, with 10 bases between them. This CDR3 has 11 amino acids. The CDR3 bases are TGTGCCAGCAGTGTTGGACAGAAAGCTTTCTTT. This translates into CASSVGQKAFF.

V and J are TRBV6-6 and TRBJ1-5, with 7 bases matching TRBD1. After removal of 2 bases from V and 2 bases from J, the junction contained 0 bases not matched to a gene. The CDR3 length is 14 residues. Per germline, CDR1 MNHNY and CDR2 SVGAGI (reference sequence). The CDR3 nucleotides are TGTGCCAGCAGTTACGGGACAGGCAATCAGCCCCAGCATTTT. Its protein is CASSYGTGNQPQHF.

This clone was seen only a few times. V gene TRBV28 combines with J gene TRBJ2-7, with D possibly TRBD2 on 6 matching bases. Trimming cost V 7 bases and J 7 bases, with 17 bases left between them. This CDR3 is built from 13 residues. Germline lookup yields CDR1 MDHEN and CDR2 SYDVKM. In DNA, the CDR3 is TGTGCCAGCAAGGAGCGGGTGTCGAGAGAGCAGTACTTC. Translating gives CASKERVSREQYF.

This clone appeared a single time. J is TRBJ2-7 and V is TRBV5-1, with D possibly being TRBD1 (6 bases). CDR1 and CDR2 from the germline V gene are SGHRS and YFSETQ. Trimming pared 0 bases from V and 2 bases from J, leaving 12 bases between. The CDR3 loop spans 15 amino acids. For the CDR3, the DNA is TGCGCCAGCAGCTTGGTCGGCAGGGGACCCTACGAGCAGTACTTC. As protein: CASSLVGRGPYEQYF.